The 2 T cell receptor beta chains presented below share a single source sample, sequenced in a study of blood T cell repertoires in COVID-19. Clones were sequenced by immunoSEQ multiplex PCR, and TCRdb holds only the in-frame ones, with some missing. There are roughly 70,000 clones in the sample; roughly four fifths occur only once, and around 21% lies in the top ten. What was sequenced was peripheral blood. Every receptor here comes from a man between 70 and 80 years old with acute or convalescent COVID-19.

A word on this clone: This sequence may be a read error, since a much larger clone differs from it by one base. Other DNA sequences within the sample encode an identical CDR3. The chain joins TRBV14 to TRBJ1-6, with no clear D. Germline V CDR1 and CDR2: SGHDN, FVKESK. The CDR3 runs to 11 residues. The CDR3 spells CASSQSAPLHF. The CDR3 DNA reads as TGTGCTAGCAGCCAGTCGGCACCCCTCCACTTT.

The chain carries TRBV29-1 and TRBJ1-1; TRBD1 is a possible D gene (5 bases). The V gene lost 7 bases and the J gene lost 0 bases, with 12 bases spanning the gap. Germline V lookup: CDR1 SQVTM, CDR2 ANQGSEA. This CDR3 comprises 13 residues. This CDR3 is CSALGGLNTEAFF. The CDR3 coding sequence is TGCAGCGCTCTCGGGGGTTTGAACACTGAAGCTTTCTTT.